These 22 T cell receptor beta chains were all obtained from the same sample, sequenced in a study of T cells after yellow fever vaccination. TCRdb called the 5' RACE reads again in MiXCR, with one record for every CDR3 protein. The sample lists about 85,000 distinct CDR3 sequences, less than 15% occurring once. The specimen comprised CD8+ T cells not binding an NS4B(214-222) dextramer, sorted from PBMCs, sampled around 3 weeks after the first yellow fever vaccination. The receptors here all came from a man younger than 30 who received the YFV17D yellow fever vaccine.

This clonotype was observed a few times. The CDR3 DNA is TGTGCCACCAGCAGACTTAGCCCCGGGGGCTCGTCCTACAATGAGCAGTTCTTC. Translating gives CATSRLSPGGSSYNEQFF. The genes are TRBV15 and TRBJ2-1; either TRBD1 or TRBD2 may supply D (6 bases each). The germline gives CDR1 LNHNV, CDR2 YYDKDF (reference sequence). The CDR3 runs to 18 residues. V was clipped by 2 bases and J by 1 base, with 18 bases between them.

The chain links TRBV7-9 to TRBJ2-7; D is ambiguous. Trimming pared 1 base from V and 2 bases from J, leaving 12 bases between. Germline CDR1 is SEHNR and CDR2 is FQNEAQ (reference sequence). CDR3 length equals 15 residues. CDR3: CASSLVGGGAYEQYF. In DNA, the CDR3 is TGTGCCAGCAGCTTAGTGGGTGGTGGGGCCTACGAGCAGTACTTC.

V gene TRBV5-1 combines with J gene TRBJ1-5, with a possible D match to TRBD1 (5 bases). This CDR3 spans 14 amino acids. Trimming shortened V by 3 bases and J by 4 bases, and 11 bases separated the two germline ends. Germline V gene sequence: CDR1 SGHRS, CDR2 YFSETQ. CDR3 sequence: CASSWGDGNQPQHF. DNA for the CDR3: TGCGCCAGCAGCTGGGGGGACGGGAATCAGCCCCAGCATTTT. The complete variable domain, with remaining parts taken from reference TRBV5-1 and TRBJ1-5, reads KAGVTQTPRYLIKTRGQQVTLSCSPISGHRSVSWYQQTPGQGLQFLFEYFSETQRNKGNFPGRFSGRQFSNSRSEMNVSTLELGDSALYLCASSWGDGNQPQHFGDGTRLSIL.

The V call is TRBV2, the J call TRBJ2-1; perhaps TRBD2 as D (5 bases). The CDR3 is 14 residues long. Per germline, CDR1 SNHLY and CDR2 FYNNEI. Deletions cut 1 base from V and 8 bases from J, with 12 bases between. CDR3 DNA sequence: TGTGCCAGCAGTGAAGGTGGAGGAGCCCATGAGCAGTTCTTC. As protein: CASSEGGGAHEQFF. Combining the CDR3 with reference TRBV2 and TRBJ2-1 gives the whole variable domain EPEVTQTPSHQVTQMGQEVILRCVPISNHLYFYWYRQILGQKVEFLVSFYNNEISEKSEIFDDQFSVERPDGSNFTLKIRSTKLEDSAMYFCASSEGGGAHEQFFGPGTRLTVL.

The chain uses TRBV5-1 and TRBJ1-2; a possible D gene is TRBD1 (5 bases). Trimming took 4 bases from V and 7 from J, leaving 17 bases between them. Per germline, CDR1 SGHRS and CDR2 YFSETQ. CDR3 length: 14 residues. CDR3 amino acids: CASSLYGTASGYTF. CDR3 DNA: TGCGCCAGCAGCCTTTATGGGACGGCGAGTGGCTACACCTTC.

The chain carries TRBV20-1 and TRBJ2-1, with 8 bases matching TRBD1. Germline loops: CDR1 DFQATT, CDR2 SNEGSKA (reference sequence). Trimming at V came to 6 bases and at J to 7 bases, leaving 8 bases not matched to a gene. The CDR3 runs 13 residues. As DNA, the CDR3 is TGCAGTGCCAGGACAGGGTTTGGGAATGAGCAGTTCTTC. The encoded protein is CSARTGFGNEQFF.

The chain is built from TRBV6-1 and TRBJ1-3, with unresolved D. Germline V gene sequence: CDR1 MNHNS, CDR2 SASEGT. V was shortened by 6 bases and J by 0 bases, with 9 bases between the two germline ends. The CDR3 has 14 residues. The CDR3 region has the DNA TGTGCCAGCAGGTGGGAGAGCTCTGGAAACACCATATATTTT. Translating it yields CASRWESSGNTIYF.

The chain employs TRBV3-1 and TRBJ2-7; 8 bases are shared with TRBD2. J gave up 2 bases and V 5 bases, and 8 bases lay outside the gene matches. The CDR3 is made up of 15 amino acids. The V gene's germline CDR1 is LGHDT and CDR2 YNNKEL (reference sequence). For the CDR3, the DNA is TGTGCCAGCAGCTTCGGGGTAGCGGGGACCTACGAGCAGTACTTC. Translated, it gives CASSFGVAGTYEQYF.

The chain uses TRBV30 and TRBJ1-3, with D unclear. Germline values: CDR1 GTSNPN, CDR2 SVGIG (reference sequence). Trimming removed 1 base from V and 0 bases from J, with 7 bases in between. CDR3 size: 14 residues. CDR3 sequence: CAWSAPDSGNTIYF. Here the CDR3 DNA reads TGTGCCTGGAGTGCTCCTGACTCTGGAAACACCATATATTTT.

This clonotype was seen at least ten times. The V gene is TRBV7-8, the J gene TRBJ1-5; D remains ambiguous. The CDR3 has 14 amino acids. Trimming pared 1 base from V and 0 bases from J, leaving 4 bases between. Germline V lookup: CDR1 SGHVS, CDR2 FQNEAQ. The CDR3 region has the DNA TGTGCCAGCAGCTTAGTGTATAGCAATCAGCCCCAGCATTTT. It is translated as CASSLVYSNQPQHF.

This clonotype was picked up many times. The chain carries TRBV4-1 and TRBJ2-1; weak D call: TRBD1 (5 bases). Germline V gene sequence: CDR1 MGHRA, CDR2 YSYEKL. The CDR3 has 13 residues. Deletions cut 0 bases from V and 7 bases from J, with 7 bases between. CDR3 protein: CASSQDPGNEQFF. The CDR3 DNA reads as TGCGCCAGCAGCCAAGATCCAGGGAATGAGCAGTTCTTC.

The gene calls are TRBV20-1 and TRBJ2-5; 10 bases fit TRBD1. Losses at the gene ends were 6 bases for V and 5 bases for J; bases not matched to a gene: 15. This CDR3 contains 16 residues. Germline CDR1 is DFQATT and CDR2 is SNEGSKA (reference sequence). CDR3 amino acids: CSAPSVGTGVRETQYF. The CDR3 DNA follows: TGCAGTGCCCCCTCGGTGGGGACAGGGGTACGGGAGACCCAGTACTTC.

V usage is TRBV7-2 and J usage is TRBJ2-1; tentatively, D is TRBD1 or TRBD2 (5 bases each). V lost 4 bases and J 4 bases, leaving 14 bases between the germline ends. Germline-derived CDR1 and CDR2 are SGHTA and FQGNSA. This CDR3 is built from 15 residues. The CDR3 sequence: CASSSLGRNYNEQFF. The CDR3 nucleotides are TGTGCCAGCAGCTCCTTGGGACGGAATTACAATGAGCAGTTCTTC.

This clonotype was detected a few times. The chain recombines TRBV7-6 with TRBJ1-1, with 7 bases fitting TRBD1. The CDR3 runs to 13 residues. The J segment lost 4 bases and the V segment lost 6 bases, leaving 5 bases of the junction unmatched. Germline V CDR1 and CDR2: SGHVS, FNYEAQ. CDR3 loop: CASSTGVGTEAFF. Written as DNA, the CDR3 is TGTGCCAGCAGTACAGGGGTTGGCACTGAAGCTTTCTTT.

There are a few counts of this clonotype. This chain connects TRBV3-1 to TRBJ2-7, with a possible D match to TRBD1 (6 bases). With 4 bases removed from V and 0 bases from J, the gap between germline ends came to 16 bases. Germline assignment: CDR1 LGHDT and CDR2 YNNKEL (reference sequence). The CDR3 is 16 amino acids. As DNA, the CDR3 is TGTGCCAGCAGCCCACGGGACACTGGACCCTCCTACGAGCAGTACTTC. Translating gives CASSPRDTGPSYEQYF.

This clonotype was found a few times. The chain couples TRBV5-1 to TRBJ2-5, with a tentative D call TRBD2 (5 bases). The CDR3 covers 14 residues. The germline CDR1 and CDR2 sequences are SGHRS and YFSETQ. Trimming left V 0 bases short and J 3 bases short, with 9 bases between. CDR3 nucleotides: TGCGCCAGCAGCTTGGCCGGGATTGAAGAGACCCAGTACTTC. Translated: CASSLAGIEETQYF.

This clonotype was seen a few times. This chain links TRBV29-1 with TRBJ1-2, with TRBD1 identical over 7 bases. The germline V gene encodes CDR1 SQVTM and CDR2 ANQGSEA. This CDR3 has 12 amino acids. Unmatched junction bases numbered 5, after V lost 6 bases and J lost 4 bases. CDR3 protein: CSVPDRSYGYTF. The CDR3 DNA reads TGCAGCGTCCCGGACAGGAGCTATGGCTACACCTTC.

This clonotype was seen more than once but under ten times. This chain connects TRBV6-2 or TRBV6-3 to TRBJ1-1; D might be TRBD1 (5 bases). Trimming cost V 2 bases and J 5 bases, with 15 bases left between them. Germline V CDR1 and CDR2: MNHEY, SVGEGT. The CDR3 length is 15 residues. The CDR3 nucleotides are TGTGCCAGCAGTTACAACGAAGTGGGACGAACTGAAGCTTTCTTT. Amino acids: CASSYNEVGRTEAFF.

This clonotype was counted a few times. The chain employs TRBV20-1 and TRBJ2-1; D unresolved. Germline CDR1 is DFQATT and CDR2 is SNEGSKA (reference sequence). The CDR3 is 13 amino acids. Trimming took off 7 bases at V and 1 base at J, with 11 bases between the two ends. CDR3 bases: TGCAGTGTCTTTCTAGAGTCCTACAATGAGCAGTTCTTC. It yields the protein CSVFLESYNEQFF.

The chain carries TRBV28 and TRBJ1-5; unclear D gene. Trimming shortened V by 3 bases and J by 6 bases, and 12 bases separated the two germline ends. Germline V gene sequence: CDR1 MDHEN, CDR2 SYDVKM. The CDR3 totals 14 residues. The CDR3 loop reads CASSLSQGIQPQHF. In DNA form, the CDR3 reads TGTGCCAGCAGTTTGTCTCAAGGAATTCAGCCCCAGCATTTT.

This clonotype has at least ten counts. The CDR3 nucleotides read TGCGCCAGCAGCCCCCGGGACGTCCAGAGCACAGATACGCAGTATTTT. This encodes CASSPRDVQSTDTQYF. The chain links TRBV5-1 to TRBJ2-3, with D possibly called TRBD1 or TRBD2 (5 bases each). V was cut by 4 bases and J by 0 bases, with 15 bases left in between. Germline CDR1 reads SGHRS; CDR2 reads YFSETQ. CDR3 length: 16 residues.

In its sample, this clonotype was seen a few times. The chain recombines TRBV6-2 or TRBV6-3 with TRBJ1-1; 8 positions agree with TRBD1. The trim removed 4 bases at V and 2 bases at J, leaving 12 bases unmatched. The CDR3 spans 17 residues. Germline CDR1 is MNHEY and CDR2 is SVGEGT. DNA for the CDR3: TGTGCCAGCAGTTTCATCCAGGGGGCCTCCGAAAACACTGAAGCTTTCTTT. This codes for CASSFIQGASENTEAFF.